A single sample is the source of the 27 T cell receptor beta chains below, sequenced in a study of cytomegalovirus exposure and HLA in healthy donors. Primers: 60 Vbeta forward and 13 Jbeta reverse. The assay was immunoSEQ multiplex PCR, and TCRdb's table has in-frame clones only and misses some. The sample holds some 160,000 clones, around 80% seen once. The sequenced sample was PBMCs. The source of these receptors is a male donor in good health and CMV-seronegative.

The V and J genes are TRBV19 and TRBJ2-5, with no clear D. The germline V and J ends were trimmed by 4 bases and 2 bases, with 11 bases remaining between them. The CDR3 covers 14 residues. Germline CDR1 reads LNHDA; CDR2 reads SQIVND (reference sequence). CDR3 nucleotides: TGTGCCAGTAGTAGGGCAGCCAGACAAGAGACCCAGTACTTC. It is translated as CASSRAARQETQYF. The full variable domain, rest sourced from reference TRBV19 and TRBJ2-5, is DGGITQSPKYLFRKEGQNVTLSCEQNLNHDAMYWYRQDPGQGLRLIYYSQIVNDFQKGDIAEGYSVSREKKESFPLTVTSAQKNPTAFYLCASSRAARQETQYFGPGTRLLVL.

This chain joins TRBV30 and TRBJ2-7, with D unresolved. The germline V gene encodes CDR1 GTSNPN and CDR2 SVGIG (reference sequence). Trimming shortened V by 3 bases and J by 4 bases, and 7 bases separated the two germline ends. This CDR3 comprises 11 residues. CDR3 in amino acids: CAWRMLYEQYF. The CDR3 region has the DNA TGTGCCTGGAGAATGTTATACGAGCAGTACTTC.

V usage is TRBV20-1 and J usage is TRBJ2-7; D gene unclear. The germline V gene encodes CDR1 DFQATT and CDR2 SNEGSKA (reference sequence). The CDR3 has 11 residues. Between the trimmed V and J ends, which lost 0 bases and 7 bases, there was a span of 7 bases. CDR3 amino acids: CSARERREQYF. In DNA form, the CDR3 reads TGCAGTGCTAGAGAACGGCGGGAGCAGTACTTC.

This rearrangement joins TRBV7-3 to TRBJ1-5, with D perhaps matching TRBD1 (5 bases). The CDR3 length is 15 residues. Trimming took off 5 bases at V and 6 bases at J, with 17 bases between the two ends. Germline CDR1 and CDR2: SGHTA and FQGTGA. In DNA form, the CDR3 reads TGTGCCAGCAGCCAACGGTGGCAGGGCACTCAGCCCCAGCATTTT. Its protein is CASSQRWQGTQPQHF.

The chain employs TRBV7-9 and TRBJ2-1; 7 bases match TRBD1. The length of the CDR3 is 14 residues. Germline lookup yields CDR1 SEHNR and CDR2 FQNEAQ (reference sequence). The V gene end was trimmed by 5 bases and the J gene end by 4 bases; junction bases not matched to a gene: 5. Written as DNA, the CDR3 is TGTGCCAGCAGCACGACAGGGTTTTACAATGAGCAGTTCTTC. It specifies CASSTTGFYNEQFF.

V and J are TRBV6-1 and TRBJ2-2; a weak D match, TRBD2 (6 bases). The CDR3 consists of 14 residues. The ends were cut back, 6 bases at V and 5 bases at J, with 13 bases in the middle. Germline lookup yields CDR1 MNHNS and CDR2 SASEGT. The CDR3 DNA sequence: TGTGCCAGCAGCCCAACGGGACTTACCGGGGAGCTGTTTTTT. It specifies CASSPTGLTGELFF.

This sequence joins TRBV7-2 and TRBJ1-6, with no clear D. Trimming took 1 base from V and 3 from J, leaving 7 bases between them. The CDR3 sequence is 15 residues long. Germline assignment: CDR1 SGHTA and CDR2 FQGNSA. This chain's CDR3 is CASSLEAGYNSPLHF. The CDR3 nucleotides are TGTGCCAGCAGCTTAGAGGCGGGCTATAATTCACCCCTCCACTTT.

This clone was counted a few times. J is TRBJ2-7 and V is TRBV2; 7 nucleotides align to TRBD2. J was trimmed by 2 bases and V by 5 bases; bases with no gene match: 15. Germline CDR1 SNHLY, CDR2 FYNNEI. This CDR3 spans 17 amino acids. CDR3 region: CASSRQSSGGEAYEQYF. CDR3 nucleotides: TGTGCCAGCAGTCGTCAATCTTCGGGAGGCGAGGCCTACGAGCAGTACTTC. Drawing the rest from reference TRBV2 and TRBJ2-7, the complete variable domain is EPEVTQTPSHQVTQMGQEVILRCVPISNHLYFYWYRQILGQKVEFLVSFYNNEISEKSEIFDDQFSVERPDGSNFTLKIRSTKLEDSAMYFCASSRQSSGGEAYEQYFGPGTRLTVT.

In its sample, this clone was seen a few times. The chain joins TRBV29-1 to TRBJ2-3, with 13 positions matching TRBD2. Germline-derived CDR1 and CDR2 are SQVTM and ANQGSEA. Losses at the gene ends were 1 base for V and 4 bases for J; bases not matched to a gene: 5. CDR3 size: 16 residues. The CDR3 DNA sequence: TGCAGCGTTGAAGGGGGGACTAGCGGGAACTCAGATACGCAGTATTTT. Its translation: CSVEGGTSGNSDTQYF.

The CDR3: CASSVTRYQETQYF. CDR3 bases: TGTGCCAGCAGTGTAACGCGGTACCAAGAGACCCAGTACTTC. The chain recombines TRBV27 with TRBJ2-5, with D hard to call. The CDR3 loop spans 14 amino acids. The V and J ends lost 5 bases and 0 bases respectively, with 10 bases between them. CDR1 and CDR2 from the germline V gene are MNHEY and SMNVEV (reference sequence).

The chain is built from TRBV30 and TRBJ2-7, with TRBD1 identical over 7 bases. V dropped 2 bases and J dropped 4; count of bases not matched to a gene: 5. CDR1 is GTSNPN and CDR2 is SVGIG in the germline V gene (reference sequence). CDR3 size: 13 residues. The CDR3 loop is CAWSPTGVYEQYF. The CDR3 coding sequence is TGTGCCTGGAGTCCCACAGGGGTTTACGAGCAGTACTTC.

The chain combines TRBV5-1 with TRBJ2-1; TRBD2 might be the D (6 bases). V lost 4 bases, J lost 6 bases, and 17 bases lay in between. This CDR3 spans 15 amino acids. Germline lookup yields CDR1 SGHRS and CDR2 YFSETQ. The CDR3 reads CASSPLGGATNEQFF. The CDR3 DNA reads as TGCGCCAGCAGCCCCCTCGGAGGGGCCACCAATGAGCAGTTCTTC.

V is TRBV7-6 and J is TRBJ1-4, with 9 bases lining up with TRBD1. The CDR3 length is 15 residues. Germline CDR1 SGHVS, CDR2 FNYEAQ. V lost 5 bases and J lost 6; bases outside the gene matches: 7. The CDR3 DNA reads as TGTGCCAGCAGCCTACCCGGGACAGGGCATGAAAAACTGTTTTTT. Its translation is CASSLPGTGHEKLFF.

V is TRBV7-9 and J is TRBJ2-6; TRBD1 is a possible D gene (5 bases). The CDR3 runs 18 residues. Trimming took off 5 bases at V and 1 base at J, with 18 bases between the two ends. CDR1 and CDR2 (germline): SEHNR, FQNEAQ (reference sequence). The CDR3 is CASSQRGLTLSGANVLTF. The CDR3 coding sequence is TGTGCCAGCAGCCAAAGGGGTTTGACTTTATCTGGGGCCAACGTCCTGACTTTC.

The chain couples TRBV7-9 to TRBJ2-3, with 10 bases lining up with TRBD1. V lost 2 bases and J lost 5; bases outside the gene matches: 7. The V gene's germline CDR1 is SEHNR and CDR2 FQNEAQ (reference sequence). This CDR3 region has 16 residues. This chain's CDR3 is CASSLNRDRGRDTQYF. The CDR3 DNA reads as TGTGCCAGCAGCTTAAACCGGGACAGGGGTAGAGATACGCAGTATTTT.

The chain links TRBV4-1 to TRBJ2-7, with D perhaps TRBD2 (7 bases). The germline V gene encodes CDR1 MGHRA and CDR2 YSYEKL. Trimming removed 2 bases from V and 3 bases from J, with 17 bases in between. CDR3 length: 16 residues. The CDR3 reads CASSQSMAGAFYEQYF. The DNA of the CDR3 is TGCGCCAGCAGCCAATCTATGGCGGGGGCTTTCTACGAGCAGTACTTC.

V and J are TRBV6-6 and TRBJ1-4, with 7 positions matching TRBD1. V lost 2 bases to trimming and J lost 4 bases; unmatched junction nucleotides: 1. Germline CDR1 reads MNHNY; CDR2 reads SVGAGI (reference sequence). The CDR3 runs 14 residues. CDR3 region: CASSYRDSNEKLFF. The CDR3 DNA follows: TGTGCCAGCAGTTACCGGGACAGTAATGAAAAACTGTTTTTT.

CDR3 protein: CASSLVGSSGIWRFF. The CDR3 nucleotides read TGTGCCAGCAGCTTAGTCGGGAGTAGCGGGATCTGGCGGTTCTTC. The genes are TRBV11-2 and TRBJ2-1; 8 nucleotides agree with TRBD2. The CDR3 loop spans 15 amino acids. Germline V gives CDR1 SGHAT, CDR2 FQNNGV. Trimming cost V 1 base and J 15 bases; bases outside gene matches: 14.

The CDR3 coding sequence is TGTGCCAGCACCGCAATAGCCGTGAACACTGAAGCTTTCTTT. Encoded protein: CASTAIAVNTEAFF. The gene calls are TRBV7-9 and TRBJ1-1; unclear D gene. Trimming pared 7 bases from V and 0 bases from J, leaving 12 bases between. The CDR3 sequence is 14 residues long. Germline V gene lookup returns CDR1 SEHNR and CDR2 FQNEAQ (reference sequence).

The chain joins TRBV7-2 to TRBJ1-2; no clear D gene. From germline, CDR1 is SGHTA and CDR2 FQGNSA. The CDR3 consists of 12 residues. V lost 8 bases and J 8 bases, leaving 15 bases between the germline ends. In DNA form, the CDR3 reads TGTGCCAGCCTCGGAGGGTCTAGCGGCTACACCTTC. Translating it yields CASLGGSSGYTF.

This clone was recorded only once. V is TRBV7-6 and J is TRBJ2-1; perhaps TRBD1 as D (6 bases). Germline assignment: CDR1 SGHVS and CDR2 FNYEAQ. This CDR3 has 16 amino acids. Between the trimmed V and J ends, which lost 4 bases and 0 bases, there was a span of 13 bases. The CDR3 region has the DNA TGTGCCAGCAGCTATGCCGGGACACGCTCCTACAATGAGCAGTTCTTC. Translation gives CASSYAGTRSYNEQFF.

This clone appeared once. The chain joins TRBV6-5 to TRBJ2-7, with D perhaps TRBD2 (6 bases). The germline V gene encodes CDR1 MNHEY and CDR2 SVGAGI. The CDR3 extends over 14 amino acids. Trimming took 6 bases from V and 3 from J, leaving 15 bases between them. DNA of the CDR3: TGTGCCAGCAGCCAGACCGGGGGTCGCTACGAGCAGTACTTC. It encodes CASSQTGGRYEQYF.

The chain carries TRBV28 and TRBJ2-3, with TRBD1 matching over 11 bases. The junction had 2 bases not matched to a gene; V was cut back by 2 bases and J by 4 bases. CDR3 length equals 15 residues. Germline V gene data show CDR1 as MDHEN and CDR2 as SYDVKM. The DNA of the CDR3 is TGTGCCAGCAGTTTAGGGGACAGGGGGTCAGATACGCAGTATTTT. Its translation: CASSLGDRGSDTQYF.

The chain combines TRBV19 with TRBJ2-3; TRBD2 agrees at 9 bases. Looked up from germline, CDR1 is LNHDA and CDR2 is SQIVND (reference sequence). The CDR3 consists of 15 residues. Trimming cost V 3 bases and J 5 bases; bases outside gene matches: 6. CDR3 loop: CASSMAGGRGDTQYF. The CDR3, as DNA: TGTGCCAGTAGTATGGCGGGAGGGCGTGGAGATACGCAGTATTTT.

This clone occurred a few times. V and J are TRBV7-3 and TRBJ2-7, with D perhaps matching TRBD2 (6 bases). This CDR3 is built from 15 residues. Germline CDR1 and CDR2: SGHTA and FQGTGA. V was trimmed by 1 base and J by 2 bases, leaving 12 bases between them. CDR3 bases: TGTGCCAGCAGCTTAAATCCCGGGAGCCCCTACGAGCAGTACTTC. This gives the protein CASSLNPGSPYEQYF.

The V gene is TRBV30, the J gene TRBJ2-5, with a possible D match to TRBD2 (5 bases). With 0 bases removed from V and 9 bases from J, the gap between germline ends came to 5 bases. This CDR3 is 10 amino acids long. Germline V CDR1 and CDR2: GTSNPN, SVGIG (reference sequence). The CDR3: CAWSVEAQYF. CDR3 bases: TGTGCCTGGAGTGTGGAGGCCCAGTACTTC.

This chain links TRBV29-1 with TRBJ2-7; 7 bases map to TRBD1. Germline V gene lookup returns CDR1 SQVTM and CDR2 ANQGSEA. With 3 bases clipped from V and 2 bases from J, the junction kept 1 base outside the gene matches. The CDR3 covers 12 residues. The CDR3 spells CSVERGPYEQYF. The CDR3 bases are TGCAGCGTTGAGAGGGGGCCCTACGAGCAGTACTTC.